This is a list of T cell receptor beta chains from one sample in a study of Graves' ophthalmopathy and Graves' hyperthyroidism. TCRdb reanalysed the multiplex PCR reads using MiXCR and keeps one entry per CDR3 protein. The sample records hundreds of thousands of distinct CDR3 sequences, about a fifth being singletons. Sample: peripheral blood. The origin of the receptors is a woman in her late teens or twenties with stable Graves' hyperthyroidism. Some clones in this sample may be carry-over from other donors' samples. Both conserved end residues are part of each CDR3. D genes are given only for firm matches. For some rows the clone size is stated as once, few or many, or as a class when expanded; others skip it.

V,D,length,J,size,DNA,CDR3
TRBV11-2,TRBD1,13,TRBJ2-5,few,TGTGCCAGCAGCAACCCAGGGGGAGAGACCCAGTACTTC,CASSNPGGETQYF
TRBV20-1,TRBD1,19,TRBJ2-7,few,TGCAGTGCTAGAAAGGGTCCGGGACAGGGGGGGGTCATGTCCTACGAGCAGTACTTC,CSARKGPGQGGVMSYEQYF
TRBV5-1,.,15,TRBJ1-1,.,TGCGCCAGCAGCCTAGACAGGATGATGTACACTGATGCTTTCTTT,CASSLDRMMYTDAFF
TRBV12-3/TRBV12-4,TRBD2,16,TRBJ2-5,many,TGTGCCAGCAGTAAACTAGCGGGGGGACCACAAGAGACCCAGTACTTC,CASSKLAGGPQETQYF
TRBV3-1,.,14,TRBJ2-5,many,TGTGCCAGCAGGCGTAGCGGTAACCAAGAGACCCAGTACTTC,CASRRSGNQETQYF
TRBV5-1,TRBD2,17,TRBJ2-7,few,TGCGCCAGCAGCTTGGGGGGACTAGCGGGCCGCTCCTACGAGCAGTACTTC,CASSLGGLAGRSYEQYF
TRBV11-1,TRBD2,19,TRBJ2-5,.,TGTGCCAGCAGCGACGGACTAGCGGGGAGTTGGGAAACTCAAGAGACCCAGTACTTC,CASSDGLAGSWETQETQYF
TRBV12-3/TRBV12-4,.,11,TRBJ1-1,many,TGTGCCAGCAGTTTGAAGGGGGTAGCTTTCTTT,CASSLKGVAFF
TRBV7-9,.,14,TRBJ2-2,few,TGTGCCAGCAGCTTCCCCTTAGACACCGGGGAGCTGTTTTTT,CASSFPLDTGELFF
TRBV15,.,15,TRBJ1-1,many,TGTGCCACCAGCAGAGTAGGGGCTATGAACACTGAAGCTTTCTTT,CATSRVGAMNTEAFF
TRBV28,.,15,TRBJ1-2,many,TGTGCCAGCAGTCCCCCCTCGACAGCCCTAGGTGGCTACACCTTC,CASSPPSTALGGYTF
TRBV12-3/TRBV12-4,.,14,TRBJ1-3,few,TGTGCAGGGGCCACTACGAGCTCTGGAAACACCATATATTTT,CAGATTSSGNTIYF
TRBV7-2,.,13,TRBJ1-1,many,TGTGCCAGACAGCCAGTGTCAGGCCGTGAAGCTTTCTTT,CARQPVSGREAFF
TRBV5-6,.,15,TRBJ2-5,.,TGTGCCAGCAGCGGGGCCAGCACCATTCAAGAGACCCAGTACTTC,CASSGASTIQETQYF
TRBV28,TRBD1,15,TRBJ2-7,many,TGTGCCACCGCCCCCCCCGTGGACAGGGGGCGCGAGCAGTACTTC,CATAPPVDRGREQYF
TRBV6-2/TRBV6-3,TRBD1,13,TRBJ1-5,many,TGTGCCAGCAGTACCCGGGACAGACAGCCCCAGCATTTT,CASSTRDRQPQHF
TRBV4-2,.,17,TRBJ2-7,.,TGTGCCAGCAGCGGTACCAGACAGGCCCTAGCCTCCTACGAGCAGTACTTC,CASSGTRQALASYEQYF
TRBV5-1,.,16,TRBJ1-1,.,TGCGCCATCCCAGTCGGGTCCCCCAAAGGGAGCACTGAAGCTTTCTTT,CAIPVGSPKGSTEAFF
TRBV27,.,14,TRBJ1-5,.,TGTGCCAGCAGTCGTGGGGGGCGCGATCAGCCCCAGCATTTT,CASSRGGRDQPQHF
TRBV18,.,14,TRBJ2-7,many,TGTGCCAGCAGCCCCGGGACCGTTGACTACGAGCAGTACTTC,CASSPGTVDYEQYF
TRBV6-1,.,13,TRBJ2-5,many,TGTGCCAGCAGGGCCGGGTACCAAGAGACCCAGTACTTC,CASRAGYQETQYF
TRBV20-1,TRBD1,15,TRBJ1-5,many,TGCAGTGCTAGCCCCTCGACAGGGTATGGGCAGCCCCAGCATTTT,CSASPSTGYGQPQHF
TRBV12-3/TRBV12-4,TRBD1,12,TRBJ1-1,.,TGTGCCAGCAGCCCCGACAGGGTAAAAGTTTTCTTT,CASSPDRVKVFF
TRBV12-3/TRBV12-4,.,13,TRBJ2-7,many,TGTGCCAGCAGTCCCTATGGGGCGTACGAGCAGTACTTC,CASSPYGAYEQYF
TRBV11-2,.,14,TRBJ2-2,many,TGTGCCAGCAGCTTAGATTTTGGGACCGGGGAGCTGTTTTTT,CASSLDFGTGELFF
TRBV12-3/TRBV12-4,.,15,TRBJ1-2,many,TGTGCCAGCAGTGTGGGCAGGAGGGGCGTTCATGGCTACACCTTC,CASSVGRRGVHGYTF
TRBV6-5,.,15,TRBJ1-6,.,TGTGCCAGCAGTTACGGCCAAGCCTATAATTCACCCCTCCACTTT,CASSYGQAYNSPLHF
TRBV19,.,15,TRBJ2-7,many,TGTGCCAGTAGTAGGGCCCGCGTCAGGGTATCCGAGCAGTACTTC,CASSRARVRVSEQYF
TRBV6-1,.,13,TRBJ2-4,many,TGTGCCAGCAGTAGCCAAGGGGTAAACATTCAGTACTTC,CASSSQGVNIQYF
TRBV28,TRBD1,14,TRBJ1-1,many,TGTGCCAGCAGTTGGGACAGAACTTACACTGAAGCTTTCTTT,CASSWDRTYTEAFF
TRBV6-1,.,14,TRBJ2-7,many,TGTGCCAGCAGTGAAGTCGACAGTACCTACGAGCAGTACTTC,CASSEVDSTYEQYF
TRBV4-1,TRBD2,16,TRBJ2-5,many,TGCGCCAGCAGCCAAGAGGCTAGCGGGAGGCGTGAGACCCAGTACTTC,CASSQEASGRRETQYF
TRBV6-5,TRBD1,15,TRBJ2-5,many,TGTGCCAGCAGTTACCAGCAGGGGGCGTGGGAGACCCAGTACTTC,CASSYQQGAWETQYF
TRBV15,TRBD2,21,TRBJ2-2,.,TGTGCCACCAGCAGTTTGGTAGATTTGGGTTCGGGACTAGCGAACACCGGGGAGCTGTTTTTT,CATSSLVDLGSGLANTGELFF
TRBV19,.,15,TRBJ1-1,many,TGTGCCAGTAGTATCTCCTCTGCGGGGAACACTGAAGCTTTCTTT,CASSISSAGNTEAFF
TRBV12-3/TRBV12-4,.,14,TRBJ2-3,many,TGTGCCAGCACCCTGGACCGCACGGGAGATACGCAGTATTTT,CASTLDRTGDTQYF
TRBV11-2,.,16,TRBJ2-7,many,TGTGCCAGCAGCTTAGAAGTGGTCCGTAGCTCCTACGAGCAGTACTTC,CASSLEVVRSSYEQYF
TRBV12-5,.,17,TRBJ1-5,many,TGTGCTAGTGGTTTGGTACTAAACCAAAATAGCAATCAGCCCCAGCATTTT,CASGLVLNQNSNQPQHF
TRBV6-5,.,13,TRBJ2-7,many,TGTGCCAGCAGTTCGGGCAGAACTTACGAGCAGTACTTC,CASSSGRTYEQYF
TRBV11-2,.,11,TRBJ2-5,many,TGTGCCAGCAGCGTCTTGGGGACCCAGTACTTC,CASSVLGTQYF
TRBV27,.,13,TRBJ2-7,.,TGTGCCAGCTCCCGGAGGCCCACCTACGAGCAGTACTTC,CASSRRPTYEQYF
TRBV7-3,TRBD2,15,TRBJ2-5,few,TGTGCCAGCAGCCCCTGGCCGACTAGCGCGGAGACCCAGTACTTC,CASSPWPTSAETQYF
TRBV28,.,15,TRBJ1-6,many,TGTGCCAGCAGTTTGGACCTCCGGACCAATTCACCCCTCCACTTT,CASSLDLRTNSPLHF
TRBV19,.,15,TRBJ2-2,many,TGTGCCAGTAGTTCTCTGCGGGCGAGCACCGGGGAGCTGTTTTTT,CASSSLRASTGELFF
TRBV30,TRBD1,16,TRBJ1-3,.,TGTGCCTGGAGTATCGGACAGGACTTCTCTGGAAACACCATATATTTT,CAWSIGQDFSGNTIYF
TRBV12-3/TRBV12-4,.,13,TRBJ1-1,many,TGTGCCAGCAGCAAAGGGGGGGGCACTGAAGCTTTCTTT,CASSKGGGTEAFF
TRBV10-1,.,15,TRBJ2-7,many,TGCGCCAGCAGTGAAGGGACCGCTAACTCCTACGAGCAGTACTTC,CASSEGTANSYEQYF
TRBV7-2,TRBD1,17,TRBJ1-2,.,TGTGCCAGCAGCTTAGCTTTTTTGGGACAGTTCCCGTATGGCTACACCTTC,CASSLAFLGQFPYGYTF
TRBV24-1,TRBD1,14,TRBJ1-6,.,TGTGCCACCAGTGACGGACAGGGCGGGTCACCCCTCCACTTT,CATSDGQGGSPLHF
TRBV27,.,10,TRBJ1-1,few,TGTGCCAGCAATCCCTGTGAAGCTTTCTTT,CASNPCEAFF